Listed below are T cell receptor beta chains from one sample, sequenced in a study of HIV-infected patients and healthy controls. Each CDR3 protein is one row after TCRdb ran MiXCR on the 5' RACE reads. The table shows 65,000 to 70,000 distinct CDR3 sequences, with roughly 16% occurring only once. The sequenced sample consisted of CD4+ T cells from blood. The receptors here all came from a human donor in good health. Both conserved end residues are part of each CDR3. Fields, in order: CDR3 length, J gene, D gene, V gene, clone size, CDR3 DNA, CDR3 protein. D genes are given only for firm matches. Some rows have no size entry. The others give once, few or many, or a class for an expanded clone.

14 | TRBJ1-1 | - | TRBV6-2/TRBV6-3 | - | TGTGCCAGCAGGGAAAAGGGACGGAATATTGAAGCTTTCTTT | CASREKGRNIEAFF
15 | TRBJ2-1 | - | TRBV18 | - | TGTGCCAGCTCACAACAGGATTTCTCCTACAATGAGCAGTTCTTC | CASSQQDFSYNEQFF
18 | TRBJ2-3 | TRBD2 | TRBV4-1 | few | TGCGCCAGCAGCCAGACAGCGGGGGCTCATCGGTATACAGATACGCAGTATTTT | CASSQTAGAHRYTDTQYF
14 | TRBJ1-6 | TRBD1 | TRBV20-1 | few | TGCAGTGCTGTCCACAGGGGAGCTAATTCACCCCTCCACTTT | CSAVHRGANSPLHF
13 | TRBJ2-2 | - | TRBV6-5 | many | TGTGCCAGCATCAAGGGTGGAACCGGGGAGCTGTTTTTT | CASIKGGTGELFF
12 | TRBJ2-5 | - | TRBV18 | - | TGTGCCAGCTCACCTCGGCTAGAGACCCAGTACTTC | CASSPRLETQYF
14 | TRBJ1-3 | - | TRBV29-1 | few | TGCAGCACCTATTTGGACGGCTCTGGAAACACCATATATTTT | CSTYLDGSGNTIYF
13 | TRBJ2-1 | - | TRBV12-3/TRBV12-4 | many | TGTGCCAGCAGGACGACTAGTTTTGGTGAGCAGTTCTTC | CASRTTSFGEQFF
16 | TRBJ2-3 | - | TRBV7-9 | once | TGTGCCAGCAGCGCCTCCGACACGGCGAGCACAGATACGCAGTATTTT | CASSASDTASTDTQYF
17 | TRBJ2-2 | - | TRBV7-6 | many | TGTGCCAGCAGCTTAGTTGCGGGGACCCTGGGCACCGGGGAGCTGTTTTTT | CASSLVAGTLGTGELFF
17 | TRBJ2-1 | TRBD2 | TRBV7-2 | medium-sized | TGTGCCAGCAGCTCGCCGACTAGCGGTTCCCTCTACAATGAGCAGTTCTTC | CASSSPTSGSLYNEQFF
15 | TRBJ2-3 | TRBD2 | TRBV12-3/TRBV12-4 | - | TGTGCCAGCAGTCCCGGGGAGGGACCCACAGATACGCAGTATTTT | CASSPGEGPTDTQYF
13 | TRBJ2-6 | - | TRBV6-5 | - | TGTGCCACCCGGCCCTCTGGGGCCAACGTCCTGACTTTC | CATRPSGANVLTF
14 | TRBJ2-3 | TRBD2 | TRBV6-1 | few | TGTGCCAGCAGTGAAGGGGGGGGAGCGGATACGCAGTATTTT | CASSEGGGADTQYF
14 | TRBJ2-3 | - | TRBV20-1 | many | TGTGCAAAAACAGGCAGCGGTCCCACAGATACGCAGTATTTT | CAKTGSGPTDTQYF
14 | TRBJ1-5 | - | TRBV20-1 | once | TGCAGTGCTAGATTAAGCCAGGGCGATCAGCCCCAGCATTTT | CSARLSQGDQPQHF
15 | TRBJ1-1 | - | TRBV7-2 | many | TGTGCCAGCAGCTTAACAGGTTTAATGAACACTGAAGCTTTCTTT | CASSLTGLMNTEAFF
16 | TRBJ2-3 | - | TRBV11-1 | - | TGTGCCAGCAGCTTAAATTCGGGACTGCGAACAGATACGCAGTATTTT | CASSLNSGLRTDTQYF
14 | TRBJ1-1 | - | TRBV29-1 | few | TGCAGCGTTATCCTTCAAGGGAGGAACACTGAAGCTTTCTTT | CSVILQGRNTEAFF
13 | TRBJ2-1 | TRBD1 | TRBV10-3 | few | TGTGCCATCAGTGAGTCGAACTGGGACAGGGGGTTCTTC | CAISESNWDRGFF
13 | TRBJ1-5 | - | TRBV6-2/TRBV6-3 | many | TGTGCCAGCAGTTCTCACGGGGGACAGCCCCAGCATTTT | CASSSHGGQPQHF
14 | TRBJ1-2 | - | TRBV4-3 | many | TGCGCCAGCAGCCAAGAATCTGGCGGCTATGGCTACACCTTC | CASSQESGGYGYTF
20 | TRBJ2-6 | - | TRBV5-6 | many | TGTGCCAGCAGCCGAAAGGGGGAGGGGAGGTTCGGCTCTGGGGCCAACGTCCTGACTTTC | CASSRKGEGRFGSGANVLTF
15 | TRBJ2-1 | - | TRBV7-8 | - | TGTGCCAGCAGCCAGACTAGGCGCACATACAATGAGCAGTTCTTC | CASSQTRRTYNEQFF
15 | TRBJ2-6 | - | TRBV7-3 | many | TGTGCCAGCAGACTCGGACATTCCGGGGCCAACGTCCTGACTTTC | CASRLGHSGANVLTF
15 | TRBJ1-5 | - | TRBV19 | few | TGTGCCAGTAAGAGGTTCAGGAATGGCAATCAGCCCCAGCATTTT | CASKRFRNGNQPQHF
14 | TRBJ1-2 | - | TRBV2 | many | TGTGCCAGCAGTGTTGACCGGCTCGGCTATGGCTACACCTTC | CASSVDRLGYGYTF